This T cell receptor (beta chain) was sequenced during a study of response to subunit inactivated influenza vaccine. Study outcomes and limitations: With each seasonal influenza vaccination, the authors suggested, few new T cells are recruited.

This clonotype was recorded many times. Its cognate antigen is unknown. The CDR3 is 14 amino acids. Germline V lookup: CDR1 MNHNS, CDR2 SASEGT. The V and J ends lost 8 bases and 6 bases respectively, with 17 bases between them. From the RT-PCR reads, TCRdb called clonotypes with MiXCR, one entry per CDR3 protein. The data contain 650,000 to 850,000 distinct CDR3 sequences, about 14% of them singletons. The clonotype comes from a man over 45 who received an inactivated influenza vaccine. The sequenced sample was PBMCs from blood, obtained roughly 15 days before vaccination. J is TRBJ2-1 and V is TRBV6-1; possibly TRBD2 for D (5 bases). The CDR3 DNA follows: TGTGCCAGCGGAATGAGGGCCGGGGTCAATGAGCAGTTCTTC. It yields the protein CASGMRAGVNEQFF.